This T cell receptor (beta chain) came from a study of technical replicates of blood from a handful of donors. This CDR3 contains 15 residues. V was trimmed by 4 bases and J by 4 bases, leaving 14 bases between them. Looked up from germline, CDR1 is ENHRY and CDR2 is SYGVKD. Assay: immunoSEQ multiplex PCR; the TCRdb copy retains only in-frame clones and omits some. The table includes some 14,000 clones, approximately 83% detected once. The TCR was taken from a human donor in good health. The material sequenced was PBMCs. V gene TRBV10-3 combines with J gene TRBJ2-1, with a possible D match to TRBD1 (5 bases). The CDR3 DNA reads as TGTGCCATCAGTGGAGTGACAGAGCGTTACAATGAGCAGTTCTTC. Its translation is CAISGVTERYNEQFF.